These 18 T cell receptor beta chains originate from one sample sequenced in a study of T cell repertoires in ileal Crohn's disease. Time point in this sample: neoterminal ileum biopsy at postoperative endoscopy, about 6 months after surgery. TCRdb's table, derived via immunoSEQ multiplex PCR, lists solely in-frame clones and lacks some. Among about 1,400 clones listed, around four fifths were seen once. Sequenced material: ileal tissue. The receptor source for this set is an adult with Crohn's disease.

The chain employs TRBV6-1 and TRBJ1-5, with D possibly being TRBD1 (6 bases). V lost 4 bases to trimming and J lost 3 bases, with 13 bases between them. The CDR3 contains 15 residues. Germline CDR1 reads MNHNS; CDR2 reads SASEGT. CDR3 residues: CASSGAGGANQPQHF. CDR3 in DNA: TGTGCCAGCAGTGGGGCCGGGGGGGCCAATCAGCCCCAGCATTTT.

This clone was seen once. This rearrangement joins TRBV11-1 to TRBJ2-3; TRBD2 agrees at 11 bases. This CDR3 comprises 15 residues. Germline V gene data show CDR1 as SGHAT and CDR2 as FQDESV (reference sequence). V shed 4 bases and J 1 base; nucleotides not matched to a gene: 1. The CDR3 spells CASSSTSGGTDTQYF. CDR3 coding DNA: TGTGCCAGCAGCTCGACTAGCGGGGGCACAGATACGCAGTATTTT.

The V and J genes are TRBV6-5 and TRBJ2-1; 13 nucleotides agree with TRBD2. The germline gives CDR1 MNHEY, CDR2 SVGAGI. Trimming took 7 bases from V and 7 from J; bases not matched to a gene: 7. The CDR3 consists of 15 residues. Written as DNA, the CDR3 is TGTGCCAGCAAATTGACTAGCGGGGGGCGGAATGAGCAGTTCTTC. This gives the protein CASKLTSGGRNEQFF.

The chain links TRBV30 to TRBJ2-1; TRBD2 aligns across 10 bases. Germline V gives CDR1 GTSNPN, CDR2 SVGIG (reference sequence). Trimming at V came to 3 bases and at J to 9 bases, leaving 8 bases not matched to a gene. CDR3 size: 14 residues. This chain's CDR3 is CAWRVSGGSGEQFF. The CDR3 nucleotides read TGTGCCTGGAGGGTTAGCGGGGGGTCGGGTGAGCAGTTCTTC.

This chain uses TRBV28 with TRBJ2-2, with D unresolved. The V end was cut by 2 bases, the J end by 5 bases, with 9 bases between. CDR1 is MDHEN, CDR2 SYDVKM, per germline. The CDR3 runs to 14 residues. CDR3 loop: CASSLRSGTGELFF. CDR3 nucleotides: TGTGCCAGCAGTTTAAGAAGTGGGACCGGGGAGCTGTTTTTT.

The chain links TRBV5-1 to TRBJ2-6; a possible D gene is TRBD2 (5 bases). Germline loops: CDR1 SGHRS, CDR2 YFSETQ. CDR3 length equals 16 residues. V lost 3 bases, J lost 1 base, and 11 bases lay in between. The CDR3 region is CASSSGLSSGANVLTF. Written as DNA, the CDR3 is TGCGCCAGCAGCTCCGGACTGTCGTCTGGGGCCAACGTCCTGACTTTC.

This chain links TRBV19 with TRBJ2-7, with D perhaps matching TRBD1 (5 bases). Germline V gene lookup returns CDR1 LNHDA and CDR2 SQIVND (reference sequence). V lost 4 bases and J 3 bases, leaving 10 bases between the germline ends. CDR3 size: 13 residues. The CDR3 nucleotides read TGTGCCAGTAGTAAGTCCAGGGACTACGAGCAGTACTTC. Protein: CASSKSRDYEQYF.

J is TRBJ1-2 and V is TRBV9; D not resolved. This CDR3 is built from 13 residues. CDR1 and CDR2 (germline): SGDLS, YYNGEE. Trimming stripped 3 bases from V and 5 bases from J, with 11 bases between. In DNA form, the CDR3 reads TGTGCCAGCAGCGCGTTATTTAGGTATGGCTACACCTTC. Translation: CASSALFRYGYTF.

This sequence joins TRBV5-6 and TRBJ2-5, with a tentative D call TRBD2 (7 bases). CDR3 length: 14 residues. Germline-derived CDR1 and CDR2 are SGHDT and YYEEEE. V lost 2 bases and J 3 bases, leaving 11 bases between the germline ends. The CDR3 region is CASSFRGGKETQYF. For the CDR3, the DNA is TGTGCCAGCAGCTTTCGCGGGGGCAAAGAGACCCAGTACTTC.

V and J are TRBV11-2 and TRBJ1-4; TRBD1 might be the D (6 bases). V lost 5 bases to trimming and J lost 4 bases, with 17 bases between them. This CDR3 has 16 residues. The germline V gene has CDR1 SGHAT and CDR2 FQNNGV. CDR3 residues: CASSPNGGGFNEKLFF. In DNA, the CDR3 is TGTGCCAGCAGCCCTAACGGCGGGGGCTTTAATGAAAAACTGTTTTTT.

This clone was counted only a few times. In nucleotides, the CDR3 is TGTGCCAGCAGCCAAGGGACTGTGAAGGGATCACCCCTCCACTTT. It yields the protein CASSQGTVKGSPLHF. The V and J genes are TRBV4-2 and TRBJ1-6, with unresolved D. The CDR3 spans 15 residues. V lost 1 base to trimming and J lost 10 bases, with 14 bases between them. The germline V gene encodes CDR1 LGHNA and CDR2 YNFKEQ.

V gene TRBV19 combines with J gene TRBJ2-7, with D possibly TRBD2 on 5 matching bases. This CDR3 is 14 amino acids long. CDR1 is LNHDA and CDR2 is SQIVND in the germline V gene (reference sequence). V was pared by 1 base and J by 0 bases, with 7 bases between. The DNA for the CDR3 is TGTGCCAGTAGTATAGGCGGGTACTCCTACGAGCAGTACTTC. Its translation is CASSIGGYSYEQYF.

Concerning this clone itself: One end of the junction varies from germline; a read error may be responsible. The chain combines TRBV19 with TRBJ2-2; D perhaps matches TRBD2 (5 bases). This CDR3 is built from 13 residues. CDR1 and CDR2 (germline): LNHDA, SQIVND (reference sequence). The CDR3 DNA sequence: TGTGCCCGAGAGGTAGGAGGTTGCCGGGGAGCTGTTTTT. Protein sequence: CAREVGGCRGAVF.

J is TRBJ1-5 and V is TRBV5-1; D unresolved. CDR3 length: 13 amino acids. The V end lost 2 bases, the J end lost 5 bases, and 8 bases lay between the germline ends. The germline V gene encodes CDR1 SGHRS and CDR2 YFSETQ. The CDR3 is CASSFDRDQPQHF. The CDR3 nucleotides are TGCGCCAGCAGCTTCGACCGTGATCAGCCCCAGCATTTT.

The CDR3 spells CASSTGSNQPQHF. CDR3 DNA: TGCGCCAGCAGCACGGGGAGCAATCAGCCCCAGCATTTT. V and J are TRBV5-1 and TRBJ1-5; D ambiguous. Between the trimmed V and J ends, which lost 4 bases and 1 base, there was a span of 6 bases. There are 13 residues in the CDR3. Germline V CDR1 and CDR2: SGHRS, YFSETQ.

In the case of this clone: The junction departs from germline at one end; a sequencing error may be responsible. The gene calls are TRBV5-1 and TRBJ2-7; D gene uncertain. Germline CDR1 reads SGHRS; CDR2 reads YFSETQ. The CDR3 contains 15 residues. In nucleotides, the CDR3 is TGCGCCAGCAGCATCCGGGCCTCGCCCACCTACGGGCAGTACTTC. It is translated as CASSIRASPTYGQYF.

This chain links TRBV7-9 with TRBJ1-2, with D possibly TRBD1 on 6 matching bases. The CDR3 runs 15 residues. V shed 5 bases and J shed 2 bases, with 15 bases lying between them. The germline CDR1 and CDR2 sequences are SEHNR and FQNEAQ (reference sequence). The CDR3 reads CASSPRDILNYGYTF. The CDR3 DNA follows: TGTGCCAGCAGCCCGCGGGACATACTCAACTATGGCTACACCTTC.

The chain links TRBV28 to TRBJ2-1, with 11 bases aligning to TRBD2. Trimming cost V 4 bases and J 7 bases; bases outside gene matches: 6. The CDR3 is 15 residues long. CDR1 is MDHEN and CDR2 is SYDVKM in the germline V gene. DNA of the CDR3: TGTGCCAGCAGTTCTAGCGGGGGGTCCGAGAATGAGCAGTTCTTC. Its translation: CASSSSGGSENEQFF.